Each of the 31 T cell receptor beta chains below was sequenced from the same sample in a study of metastatic and nonmetastatic thyroid tumors. Among the patients, none had received any treatment before thyroid surgery. With MiXCR, TCRdb reprocessed the PCR reads. Among approximately 26,000 clones, 10% to 15% were seen once, and the ten largest hold about 5.3%. The source material was blood. The receptor source for this set is a female donor with papillary thyroid cancer or a benign thyroid nodule (not recorded which). Some clones in this sample may be carry-over from other donors' samples.

The chain couples TRBV3-1 to TRBJ2-7; no clear D. Germline loops: CDR1 LGHDT, CDR2 YNNKEL (reference sequence). Trimming pared 2 bases from V and 2 bases from J, leaving 10 bases between. The CDR3 runs 14 residues. The DNA of the CDR3 is TGTGCCAGCAGCCAACTCCCGGGCCCCTACGAGCAGTACTTC. Residues: CASSQLPGPYEQYF.

This clone was seen many times. V and J are TRBV2 and TRBJ1-1, with D perhaps TRBD1 (5 bases). The CDR3 is made up of 13 amino acids. V shed 9 bases and J shed 1 base, with 12 bases lying between them. CDR1 SNHLY and CDR2 FYNNEI come from the germline V gene. For the CDR3, the DNA is TGTGCCAGGAAAATCGACAGGAACACTGAAGCTTTCTTT. This codes for CARKIDRNTEAFF.

This clone was seen repeatedly, ten times or more. The chain employs TRBV9 and TRBJ2-1, with D maybe TRBD2 (6 bases). The length of the CDR3 is 14 residues. Germline CDR1 and CDR2: SGDLS and YYNGEE. The V gene lost 2 bases and the J gene lost 9 bases, with 15 bases spanning the gap. The CDR3 DNA reads TGTGCCAGCAGCGTTAGACACGGGAGCGGTGAGCAGTTCTTC. This gives the protein CASSVRHGSGEQFF.

The CDR3 spells CASSEFRGLQETQYF. The CDR3 DNA follows: TGTGCCAGCAGTGAGTTTAGGGGCCTACAAGAGACCCAGTACTTC. V is TRBV5-4 and J is TRBJ2-5, with D perhaps TRBD1 (5 bases). Germline CDR1 and CDR2: SGHNT and YYREEE (reference sequence). The ends were cut back, 5 bases at V and 2 bases at J, with 16 bases in the middle. The CDR3 contains 15 residues.

This clone has ten or more counts. The rearrangement uses TRBV15 and TRBJ2-7; 8 bases align to TRBD2. The CDR3 sequence is 14 residues long. Germline-derived CDR1 and CDR2 are LNHNV and YYDKDF (reference sequence). V gave up 1 base and J gave up 6 bases; unmatched junction bases: 5. The DNA of the CDR3 is TGTGCCACCAGCAGAGCCGGGAGCGGGGGCGAGCAGTACTTC. Protein product: CATSRAGSGGEQYF.

Notes on this clone: Other DNA sequences from this sample encode an identical CDR3 as well. The gene calls are TRBV7-3 and TRBJ2-7; the D gene is possibly TRBD2 (6 bases). Germline loops: CDR1 SGHTA, CDR2 FQGTGA. The CDR3 contains 13 residues. Between the trimmed V and J ends, which lost 3 bases and 4 bases, there was a span of 10 bases. The CDR3 coding sequence is TGTGCCAGCAGCTTTTCAGGAGGGTACGAGCAGTACTTC. Translating gives CASSFSGGYEQYF. The full variable domain, its missing parts supplied by reference TRBV7-3 and TRBJ2-7, is GAGVSQTPSNKVTEKGKYVELRCDPISGHTALYWYRQSLGQGPEFLIYFQGTGAADDSGLPNDRFFAVRPEGSVSTLKIQRTERGDSAVYLCASSFSGGYEQYFGPGTRLTVT.

V is TRBV20-1 and J is TRBJ1-5; possibly TRBD1 for D (5 bases). CDR3 size: 18 residues. Trimming took 2 bases from V and 1 from J, leaving 21 bases between them. CDR1 DFQATT and CDR2 SNEGSKA come from the germline V gene (reference sequence). In DNA form, the CDR3 reads TGCAGTGCTAGAAGTACGCCTTCGCAGGGAGCAAGCAATCAGCCCCAGCATTTT. It codes for CSARSTPSQGASNQPQHF.

Points on this clone: A much larger clonotype is one base distant, so this may be a read error. The V and J genes are TRBV2 and TRBJ2-1, with D unresolved. Germline V gives CDR1 SNHLY, CDR2 FYNNEI. Trimming left V 7 bases short and J 8 bases short, with 12 bases between. This CDR3 has 12 amino acids. CDR3 sequence: CASTYSGHEQFF. Written as DNA, the CDR3 is TGTGCCAGCACGTACTCCGGCCATGAGCAGTTCTTC.

This clone showed up many times. The chain employs TRBV7-2 and TRBJ2-5; the D is unclear. Germline V lookup: CDR1 SGHTA, CDR2 FQGNSA. Trimming pared 5 bases from V and 5 bases from J, leaving 18 bases between. The CDR3 has 15 residues. The CDR3 nucleotides are TGTGCCAGCAGCCCCAAGGAACGTCTCGGGGAGACCCAGTACTTC. Translating gives CASSPKERLGETQYF.

The rearrangement joins TRBV13 to TRBJ2-7, with D perhaps matching TRBD1 (6 bases). Trimming removed 5 bases at V and 1 base at J, with 15 bases between. Germline-derived CDR1 and CDR2 are PRHDT and FYEKMQ (reference sequence). The CDR3 has 15 amino acids. The CDR3 loop is CASSGIPGQSYEQYF. The CDR3 nucleotides read TGTGCCAGCAGCGGAATTCCCGGACAGTCCTACGAGCAGTACTTC.

This clone appeared many times. This chain links TRBV7-2 with TRBJ1-1; D is perhaps TRBD1 (6 bases). Trimming took off 1 base at V and 8 bases at J, with 14 bases between the two ends. CDR3 length: 14 residues. Germline V gives CDR1 SGHTA, CDR2 FQGNSA. CDR3 in amino acids: CASSLVQGRPEAFF. DNA for the CDR3: TGTGCCAGCAGCTTAGTCCAGGGGCGGCCCGAAGCTTTCTTT.

This clone was detected ten times or more. The chain links TRBV29-1 to TRBJ2-2; 11 nucleotides align to TRBD2. J gave up 7 bases and V 4 bases, and 5 bases lay outside the gene matches. CDR1 and CDR2 (germline): SQVTM, ANQGSEA. The CDR3 sequence is 14 residues long. The CDR3 coding sequence is TGCAGCGTTGTACTAGCGGGAGATCACGGGGAGCTGTTTTTT. The encoded protein is CSVVLAGDHGELFF.

This clone occurred many times. This rearrangement joins TRBV20-1 to TRBJ2-2; possibly TRBD1 or TRBD2 for D (6 bases each). The CDR3 covers 18 residues. Trimming removed 0 bases at V and 6 bases at J, with 23 bases between. The germline V gene encodes CDR1 DFQATT and CDR2 SNEGSKA (reference sequence). This CDR3 reads CSARDSTSKAPGAGELFF. In DNA, the CDR3 is TGCAGTGCTAGAGATTCGACTAGTAAGGCCCCAGGGGCCGGGGAGCTGTTTTTT.

This clone occurred a few times. The chain is built from TRBV15 and TRBJ1-4, with 7 bases fitting TRBD1. The CDR3 sequence is 16 residues long. V shed 1 base and J 8 bases; nucleotides not matched to a gene: 10. The germline V gene encodes CDR1 LNHNV and CDR2 YYDKDF (reference sequence). CDR3 residues: CATSRGQGVVDEKLFF. For the CDR3, the DNA is TGTGCCACCAGCAGAGGACAGGGCGTAGTTGACGAAAAACTGTTTTTT.

By share of the sample, this clone is medium-sized (0.01 to 0.1%). The V call is TRBV4-1, the J call TRBJ2-7; D is perhaps TRBD1 (6 bases). The germline V gene has CDR1 MGHRA and CDR2 YSYEKL. V was cut by 1 base and J by 7 bases, with 8 bases left in between. This CDR3 region has 12 residues. CDR3 DNA sequence: TGCGCCAGCAGCCAAGTGGGGGCAGAGCAGTACTTC. Protein sequence: CASSQVGAEQYF.

This clone was counted ten times or more. The chain couples TRBV19 to TRBJ2-6; no reliable D call. The V end was cut by 6 bases, the J end by 0 bases, with 18 bases between. CDR1 and CDR2 (germline): LNHDA, SQIVND (reference sequence). This CDR3 region has 18 residues. CDR3: CASRRWATPVSGANVLTF. The CDR3, as DNA: TGTGCCAGTAGAAGGTGGGCGACGCCTGTCTCTGGGGCCAACGTCCTGACTTTC.

This clone was counted at least ten times. A much bigger clone sits one base away, suggesting this may be a read error. The rearrangement uses TRBV7-6 and TRBJ2-7, with a possible D match to TRBD1 (5 bases). CDR3 length: 14 amino acids. CDR1 SGHVS and CDR2 FNYEAQ come from the germline V gene. Trimming took off 1 base at V and 5 bases at J, with 12 bases between the two ends. The CDR3 DNA follows: TGTGCCAGCAGCTTAGGACAGAGTGGCAACGAGCAGTACTTC. It yields the protein CASSLGQSGNEQYF. Full variable domain (remainder filled in from reference TRBV7-6 and TRBJ2-7): GAGVSQSPRYKVTKRGQDVALRCDPISGHVSLYWYRQALGQGPEFLTYFNYEAQQDKSGLPNDRFSAERPEGSISTLTIQRTEQRDSAMYRCASSLGQSGNEQYFGPGTRLTVT.

This clone is classed as medium-sized. V is TRBV5-1 and J is TRBJ1-2; weak D call: TRBD1 (6 bases). V was trimmed by 5 bases and J by 4 bases, leaving 15 bases between them. CDR3 length: 14 residues. Germline V CDR1 and CDR2: SGHRS, YFSETQ. DNA for the CDR3: TGCGCCAGCAGTTGGGACGGACAGTTCTATGGCTACACCTTC. Translating it yields CASSWDGQFYGYTF.

This clone was seen at least ten times. The chain couples TRBV6-1 to TRBJ1-1; D call uncertain. The ends were cut back, 5 bases at V and 4 bases at J, with 8 bases in the middle. The CDR3 consists of 12 residues. Germline CDR1 and CDR2: MNHNS and SASEGT. The CDR3 sequence is CASSPGVTEAFF. CDR3 DNA: TGTGCCAGCAGTCCGGGAGTCACTGAAGCTTTCTTT.

This clone was seen repeatedly, ten times or more. V is TRBV15 and J is TRBJ2-5, with D perhaps matching TRBD2 (7 bases). This CDR3 has 16 amino acids. Trimming shortened V by 3 bases and J by 0 bases, and 14 bases separated the two germline ends. Looked up from germline, CDR1 is LNHNV and CDR2 is YYDKDF (reference sequence). The CDR3, as DNA: TGTGCCACCAGCAGCGGGGGGCCGACATACCAAGAGACCCAGTACTTC. Amino acids: CATSSGGPTYQETQYF.

This clone was seen repeatedly, ten times or more. V gene TRBV7-9 combines with J gene TRBJ2-5; a possible D gene is TRBD1 (5 bases). V gave up 2 bases and J gave up 3 bases, with 13 bases separating them. This CDR3 comprises 15 residues. CDR1 and CDR2 from the germline V gene are SEHNR and FQNEAQ (reference sequence). The CDR3 DNA reads TGTGCCAGCAGCTTATTGGACATAGGAAAAGAGACCCAGTACTTC. It yields the protein CASSLLDIGKETQYF.

This clone was seen ten or more times. The rearrangement joins TRBV6-1 to TRBJ1-3, with D possibly TRBD1 on 5 matching bases. The CDR3 has 13 residues. Trimming stripped 4 bases from V and 2 bases from J, with 6 bases between. In germline, CDR1 is MNHNS, CDR2 SASEGT. CDR3 nucleotide sequence: TGTGCCAGCAGTGCAGGGCCTGGAAACACCATATATTTT. Translating it yields CASSAGPGNTIYF.

This clone was seen only a few times. The chain carries TRBV28 and TRBJ1-5; TRBD1 aligns across 10 bases. Germline lookup yields CDR1 MDHEN and CDR2 SYDVKM. CDR3 length equals 15 residues. V lost 1 base to trimming and J lost 4 bases; unmatched junction nucleotides: 1. The CDR3 reads CASSLSGQGNQPQHF. The CDR3 bases are TGTGCCAGCAGTTTATCGGGACAGGGGAATCAGCCCCAGCATTTT.

Turning to this clone: In this CDR3 the conserved last residue, phenylalanine or tryptophan, is missing, so a read error is likely. This chain uses TRBV6-1 with TRBJ2-7; D gene uncertain. The V end lost 5 bases, the J end lost 0 bases, and 14 bases lay between the germline ends. CDR1 MNHNS and CDR2 SASEGT come from the germline V gene. The CDR3 length is 15 residues. CDR3: CASSTVPTSSYEQYL. In nucleotides, the CDR3 is TGTGCCAGCAGTACGGTCCCTACCAGCTCCTACGAGCAGTACCTC.

The rearrangement uses TRBV30 and TRBJ1-4; TRBD1 aligns across 7 bases. This CDR3 comprises 15 residues. From germline, CDR1 is GTSNPN and CDR2 SVGIG (reference sequence). With V trimmed by 5 bases and J by 1 base, 7 bases remained unmatched. CDR3 coding DNA: TGTGCCTGGCAAAACAGGGGCCGAACTAATGAAAAACTGTTTTTT. This encodes CAWQNRGRTNEKLFF.

This clone was counted at least ten times. The genes are TRBV19 and TRBJ1-5; possibly TRBD1 for D (5 bases). The CDR3 runs to 15 residues. Germline-derived CDR1 and CDR2 are LNHDA and SQIVND (reference sequence). Trimming pared 7 bases from V and 5 bases from J, leaving 18 bases between. The CDR3: CASTPYDDSYQPQHF. As DNA, the CDR3 is TGTGCCAGTACCCCCTACGATGACAGTTATCAGCCCCAGCATTTT.

This clone was seen many times. The chain is built from TRBV11-1 and TRBJ2-7; no clear D. This CDR3 spans 12 amino acids. The germline V and J ends were trimmed by 5 bases and 6 bases, with 11 bases remaining between them. Germline CDR1 SGHAT, CDR2 FQDESV (reference sequence). CDR3 protein: CASSGKVVEQYF. CDR3 DNA sequence: TGTGCCAGCAGCGGAAAGGTAGTCGAGCAGTACTTC. The full variable domain, completed using reference TRBV11-1 and TRBJ2-7, is EAEVAQSPRYKITEKSQAVAFWCDPISGHATLYWYRQILGQGPELLVQFQDESVVDDSQLPKDRFSAERLKGVDSTLKIQPAELGDSAMYLCASSGKVVEQYFGPGTRLTVT.

This clone showed up many times. The V and J genes are TRBV7-9 and TRBJ1-1; D gene uncertain. The CDR3 length is 12 residues. V lost 7 bases and J lost 4, with 10 bases in between. The germline CDR1 and CDR2 sequences are SEHNR and FQNEAQ (reference sequence). CDR3 loop: CASTPGPTEAFF. CDR3 DNA: TGTGCCAGCACCCCCGGTCCCACTGAAGCTTTCTTT.

A remark on this clone: A much bigger clone sits one base away, suggesting this may be a read error. The V and J genes are TRBV29-1 and TRBJ1-1; D gene unclear. Deletions cut 8 bases from V and 5 bases from J, with 12 bases between. The CDR3 has 11 residues. Germline values: CDR1 SQVTM, CDR2 ANQGSEA. CDR3 region: CSFGGFTEAFF. CDR3 in DNA: TGCAGCTTTGGAGGATTTACTGAAGCTTTCTTT.

In its sample, this clone was seen a few times. The rearrangement joins TRBV28 to TRBJ2-7; TRBD1 matches 7 bases. The germline CDR1 and CDR2 sequences are MDHEN and SYDVKM. The CDR3 has 12 amino acids. J gave up 7 bases and V 6 bases, and 6 bases lay outside the gene matches. In DNA form, the CDR3 reads TGTGCCAGCAGCCTTTCCAGGGGGGAGCAGTACTTC. As protein: CASSLSRGEQYF. The full variable domain, its missing parts supplied by reference TRBV28 and TRBJ2-7, is DVKVTQSSRYLVKRTGEKVFLECVQDMDHENMFWYRQDPGLGLRLIYFSYDVKMKEKGDIPEGYSVSREKKERFSLILESASTNQTSMYLCASSLSRGEQYFGPGTRLTVT.

The table lists this clone with many counts. CDR3 nucleotide sequence: TGTGCCAGCAGCCTCGGACCTAACAATGAGCAGTTCTTC. Translation gives CASSLGPNNEQFF. V gene TRBV7-3 combines with J gene TRBJ2-1, with D unresolved. This CDR3 has 13 amino acids. Per the germline V gene, CDR1 is SGHTA and CDR2 is FQGTGA. V dropped 5 bases and J dropped 5 bases, with 10 bases sitting between them.